The clone carrying this T cell receptor beta chain showed up just once. Its antigen is currently unknown. Treatment-naive patients with stable or active relapsing-remitting disease served as multiple sclerosis controls. Negative isolation was used for CD8+ and CD4+ T cells and FACS enrichment for TEMRA cells. The sample originates from a study of CD8 T cells in Susac syndrome. Study outcomes and limitations: The authors acknowledged that their TCR sequencing and HLA analysis involved a relatively small number of individuals.

Germline V gives CDR1 SGHRS, CDR2 YFSETQ. The CDR3 consists of 13 residues. V lost 0 bases, J lost 4 bases, and 7 bases lay in between. Random hexamers were used to reverse transcribe the RNA input (roughly 0.5 to 1 ug). The authors amplified TCR beta CDR3 across 54 Vbeta and 13 Jbeta using immunoSEQ multiplex PCR. TCRdb re-analysed the immunoSEQ multiplex PCR reads in MiXCR, keeping a single row per CDR3 protein. The sample lists about 210,000 distinct CDR3 sequences; about 95% were seen once. The sequence was obtained from a human donor with multiple sclerosis. The sequencing sample was made of CD4+ T cells from PBMCs. The chain joins TRBV5-1 to TRBJ1-1, with TRBD1 as a possible D gene (6 bases). The CDR3 nucleotides are TGCGCCAGCAGCTTGGTGGGGGCCACTGAAGCTTTCTTT. Translated, it gives CASSLVGATEAFF.